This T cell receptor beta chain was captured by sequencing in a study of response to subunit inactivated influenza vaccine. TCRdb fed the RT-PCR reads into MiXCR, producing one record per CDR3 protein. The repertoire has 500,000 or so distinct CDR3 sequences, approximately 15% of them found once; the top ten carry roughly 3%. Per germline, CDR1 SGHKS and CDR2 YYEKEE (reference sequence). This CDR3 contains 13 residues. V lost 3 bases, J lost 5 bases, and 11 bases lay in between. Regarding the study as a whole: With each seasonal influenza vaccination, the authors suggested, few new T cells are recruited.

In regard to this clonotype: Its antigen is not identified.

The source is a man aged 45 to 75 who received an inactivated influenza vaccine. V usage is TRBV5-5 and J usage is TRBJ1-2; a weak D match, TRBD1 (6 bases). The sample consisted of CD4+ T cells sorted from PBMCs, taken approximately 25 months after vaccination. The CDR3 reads CASSWEGDYGYTF. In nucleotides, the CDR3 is TGTGCCAGCAGCTGGGAGGGGGATTATGGCTACACCTTC.